What follows are 6 T cell receptor beta chains derived from one specimen sequenced in a study of T cells in Graves' hyperthyroidism and ophthalmopathy. Amplification of TCR beta CDR3 regions was performed using RNA transcripts as template. First-round RT-PCR with HTBI primers amplified the TCR CDR3 region. TCRdb used MiXCR to reprocess the multiplex PCR reads, holding one entry per CDR3 protein. The sample includes about 400,000 distinct CDR3 sequences, 15% to 18% of them seen just once. Sequenced sample: blood. The receptors stem from a woman aged 18-30 years with Graves' hyperthyroidism that later progressed to Graves' ophthalmopathy.

The V call is TRBV30, the J call TRBJ2-7; D is perhaps TRBD1 (5 bases). The V and J ends lost 1 base and 0 bases respectively, with 7 bases between them. The germline V gene has CDR1 GTSNPN and CDR2 SVGIG (reference sequence). This CDR3 comprises 13 residues. The CDR3 DNA follows: TGTGCCTGGAGTGCAGGGATCTCCTACGAGCAGTACTTC. Amino acids: CAWSAGISYEQYF. Drawing the rest from reference TRBV30 and TRBJ2-7, the complete variable domain is SQTIHQWPATLVQPVGSPLSLECTVEGTSNPNLYWYRQAAGRGLQLLFYSVGIGQISSEVPQNLSASRPQDRQFILSSKKLLLSDSGFYLCAWSAGISYEQYFGPGTRLTVT.

The chain carries TRBV19 and TRBJ1-5, with 8 bases fitting TRBD1. CDR1 is LNHDA, CDR2 SQIVND, per germline (reference sequence). V was clipped by 4 bases and J by 6 bases; unmatched bases: 5. This CDR3 has 14 amino acids. The CDR3 sequence: CASSNQGAVQPQHF. The CDR3 nucleotides are TGTGCCAGTAGTAACCAGGGGGCGGTTCAGCCCCAGCATTTT.

This clonotype was recorded a few times. The chain uses TRBV5-6 and TRBJ2-5; 10 positions match TRBD2. Germline V CDR1 and CDR2: SGHDT, YYEEEE. CDR3 length: 14 residues. V lost 5 bases and J lost 4; bases outside the gene matches: 5. In DNA form, the CDR3 reads TGTGCCAGCAGTCCCGGGACTAGCGTAGAGACCCAGTACTTC. Translating gives CASSPGTSVETQYF.

This clonotype occurred a few times. The rearrangement uses TRBV3-1 and TRBJ2-1; either TRBD1 or TRBD2 may fit D (6 bases each). Between the trimmed V and J ends, which lost 0 bases and 6 bases, there was a span of 12 bases. CDR3 length: 15 residues. Germline lookup yields CDR1 LGHDT and CDR2 YNNKEL (reference sequence). The CDR3 region is CASSQDLGGPNEQFF. CDR3 sequence (DNA): TGTGCCAGCAGCCAAGATCTCGGGGGCCCCAATGAGCAGTTCTTC.

This clonotype has at least ten counts. The V call is TRBV7-2, the J call TRBJ2-5; D remains unclear. V dropped 2 bases and J dropped 2 bases, with 12 bases sitting between them. Germline V gene lookup returns CDR1 SGHTA and CDR2 FQGNSA. The CDR3 is 15 amino acids. The CDR3 is CASSLMGASQETQYF. The CDR3 DNA sequence: TGTGCCAGCAGCTTAATGGGCGCCTCTCAAGAGACCCAGTACTTC.

This chain uses TRBV28 with TRBJ2-5; the D gene is possibly TRBD1 (6 bases). This CDR3 has 16 residues. CDR1 and CDR2 from the germline V gene are MDHEN and SYDVKM. With 3 bases removed from V and 2 bases from J, the gap between germline ends came to 16 bases. As DNA, the CDR3 is TGTGCCAGCAGTTTCAGGCTGACAGGACAACAAGAGACCCAGTACTTC. Protein: CASSFRLTGQQETQYF.